A single TCR beta chain is shown here with its context. The target antigen is unknown. Researchers ran the PCR with 60 Vbeta and 13 Jbeta primers. Produced via immunoSEQ multiplex PCR; TCRdb's table is partial and in-frame only. The repertoire has fewer than 80,000 clones, over 60% of them found once; the top ten carry 25%. These data come from a study of cytomegalovirus exposure and HLA in healthy donors. Study results and limitations: The records held CMV serostatus as the only immune exposure information. An assumption of roughly uniform sequencing depth across donors underlay the presence/absence analyses.

The V gene end was trimmed by 3 bases and the J gene end by 4 bases; junction bases not matched to a gene: 4. This CDR3 has 15 residues. Germline loops: CDR1 SQVTM, CDR2 ANQGSEA. What was sequenced was PBMCs. The gene calls are TRBV29-1 and TRBJ2-5; TRBD2 aligns across 14 bases. The source is a man aged 50-59 years in good health and CMV-seropositive. The CDR3 DNA follows: TGCAGCGTTGAGGGGACTAGCGGGAGTAGAGAGACCCAGTACTTC. Amino acid sequence: CSVEGTSGSRETQYF.